A selection of T cell receptor beta chains follows, all from one sample in a study of blood T cell repertoires in COVID-19. Sequenced by immunoSEQ multiplex PCR; TCRdb stores in-frame clones only, minus some. The sample holds a few hundred thousand clones; about 89% are singletons and the top ten take 0.95% to 1.5%. Sequenced material: peripheral blood. The receptors were sampled from a man aged 40-55 years with acute or convalescent COVID-19. Both conserved end residues are part of each CDR3. Fields, in order: CDR3 DNA, CDR3 protein, J gene, clone size, D gene, V gene. D genes are given only for firm matches. The size field is filled for only some rows; it gives once, few, many or a size class.

TGTGCCAGCAGTGAATTTGGTTTAGCTTCGGGGGAATCACCCCTCCACTTT,CASSEFGLASGESPLHF,TRBJ1-6,NA,NA,TRBV6-1
TGTGCCAGCAGTCGGGACACCCGTTCTGGAAACACCATATATTTT,CASSRDTRSGNTIYF,TRBJ1-3,NA,NA,TRBV6-2/TRBV6-3
TGTGCCAGCAGCCCAGCCCGGGTAGGTCAGCCCCAGCATTTT,CASSPARVGQPQHF,TRBJ1-5,NA,NA,TRBV3-1/TRBV3-2
TGTGCCAGCAGCCTCCAAGGAGGGGACAACTATGGCTACACCTTC,CASSLQGGDNYGYTF,TRBJ1-2,NA,NA,TRBV3-1/TRBV3-2
TGTGCCAGCAGCCAACTTGGACAGGGTTACAATGAGCAGTTCTTC,CASSQLGQGYNEQFF,TRBJ2-1,NA,TRBD1,TRBV14
TGTGCCAGCAGTTTATCGGGACAGGGAGACACCGGGGAGCTGTTTTTT,CASSLSGQGDTGELFF,TRBJ2-2,NA,TRBD1,TRBV28
TGTGCCAGCAGTAAACAGGGAGATTCCTCACCCCTCCACTTT,CASSKQGDSSPLHF,TRBJ1-6,NA,NA,TRBV25-1
TGCGCCAGCAGCCCCCCAGGGGACACAGATACGCAGTATTTT,CASSPPGDTDTQYF,TRBJ2-3,NA,NA,TRBV4-3
TGTGCCAGCCACCGGGGGAACTACGAGCAGTACTTC,CASHRGNYEQYF,TRBJ2-7,NA,NA,TRBV6-5
TGTGCCAGCAGCTCCCGGCGGTTCGACAATGAGCAGTTCTTC,CASSSRRFDNEQFF,TRBJ2-1,NA,NA,TRBV3-1/TRBV3-2
TGCGCCAGCAGCTTGGAGTTGTGGACAGATAGGACTGAAGCTTTCTTT,CASSLELWTDRTEAFF,TRBJ1-1,NA,NA,TRBV5-1
TGTGCCAGTAGTAGAACAGGGTTATGGACTGAAGCTTTCTTT,CASSRTGLWTEAFF,TRBJ1-1,NA,NA,TRBV19
TGTGCCAGCAGCCCACAAGGGACTAGCCTGCAAAATGAGCAGTTCTTC,CASSPQGTSLQNEQFF,TRBJ2-1,few,TRBD2,TRBV7-3
TGTGCCAGCAGTCCCGGGGGATATCATCAGCCCCAGCATTTT,CASSPGGYHQPQHF,TRBJ1-5,NA,NA,TRBV28
TGTGCCAGCACCCCAATGGAGGGTGGGACTGAAGCTTTCTTT,CASTPMEGGTEAFF,TRBJ1-1,once,NA,TRBV25-1
TGTGCCAGCAGTGCCCCACAGAGTAACACTGAAGCTTTCTTT,CASSAPQSNTEAFF,TRBJ1-1,NA,NA,TRBV28
TGCAGCGTTGCCGGGCTAGCGGGAGCTTACGAGCAGTACTTC,CSVAGLAGAYEQYF,TRBJ2-7,NA,TRBD2,TRBV29-1
TGTGCCAGTAGCCACGGGAAACAGAACTACACCTTC,CASSHGKQNYTF,TRBJ1-2,NA,NA,TRBV13
TGTGCCAGCAGTGAAAGTGACAGCTCTAATGAAAAACTGTTTTTT,CASSESDSSNEKLFF,TRBJ1-4,NA,NA,TRBV25-1
TGTGCCAGCAGTCTACAGGGTATTAATGAAAAACTGTTTTTT,CASSLQGINEKLFF,TRBJ1-4,NA,NA,TRBV28
TGCGCCAGCAGTTCCGGACAGGGGGACGAGACCCAGTACTTC,CASSSGQGDETQYF,TRBJ2-5,once,TRBD1,TRBV5-1
TGCGCCAGCAGTCCCGGGACTAAGTTTAGCAATCAGCCCCAGCATTTT,CASSPGTKFSNQPQHF,TRBJ1-5,NA,NA,TRBV5-1
TGTGCCAGCAGCTGGACAGGAGGTAGCACTGAAGCTTTCTTT,CASSWTGGSTEAFF,TRBJ1-1,NA,TRBD1,TRBV3-1/TRBV3-2
TGTGCCAGCAGCTTGGGACAGGGGGACCTCGAGACCCAGTACTTC,CASSLGQGDLETQYF,TRBJ2-5,NA,TRBD1,TRBV7-9
TGTGCCAGCAGCTTAGGAGTTAGGGACTACACCATATATTTT,CASSLGVRDYTIYF,TRBJ1-3,once,NA,TRBV7-8
TGTGCCAGCAGCCGCGACCGGACAGGGGGCAAGGACGAGCAGTACTTC,CASSRDRTGGKDEQYF,TRBJ2-7,NA,TRBD1,TRBV7-9
TGTGCCAGCAGCGGGCAGGGGTATGGAAACACCATATATTTT,CASSGQGYGNTIYF,TRBJ1-3,NA,NA,TRBV9
TGCAGCGTTGACACGGCAGGGCAGAACACTGAAGCTTTCTTT,CSVDTAGQNTEAFF,TRBJ1-1,NA,NA,TRBV29-1
TGTGCCAGCACGAGTGGGGGGGGGCTATACAATGAGCAGTTCTTC,CASTSGGGLYNEQFF,TRBJ2-1,NA,NA,TRBV5-4
TGTGCCAGCAGCACTGCAACTAATGAAAAACTGTTTTTT,CASSTATNEKLFF,TRBJ1-4,once,NA,TRBV7-6
TGTGCCAGCAGTCCCGGCAGGGCATACTACGAGCAGTACTTC,CASSPGRAYYEQYF,TRBJ2-7,few,NA,TRBV27
TGTGCCAGCAGCCGTATAGGCAATCAGCCCCAGCATTTT,CASSRIGNQPQHF,TRBJ1-5,NA,NA,TRBV5-6
TGCGCCAGCAGAAGTAAAGCCCTATCCAAACCGAACACCGGGGAGCTGTTTTTT,CASRSKALSKPNTGELFF,TRBJ2-2,NA,NA,TRBV10-1
TGCGCCAGCAGCGACGTCGGGACAGGCGGAAGAGGGGGCTACACCTTC,CASSDVGTGGRGGYTF,TRBJ1-2,NA,TRBD1,TRBV5-1
TGTGCCAGTAGCGCACTAGCGGGAGGCGCCTACGAGCAGTACTTC,CASSALAGGAYEQYF,TRBJ2-7,NA,TRBD2,TRBV19
TGTGCCAGCAGTTTAGCCGATGAGCAGTTCTTC,CASSLADEQFF,TRBJ2-1,NA,NA,TRBV12-3/TRBV12-4
TGTGCCAGCAGCCCGGGACACAACTATGGCTACACCTTC,CASSPGHNYGYTF,TRBJ1-2,NA,NA,TRBV28
TGTGCAAGTCGCTTACCCGCCACCCGACTAGCGGGAGGGCCAGAGTTCTACGAGCAGTACTTC,CASRLPATRLAGGPEFYEQYF,TRBJ2-7,NA,NA,TRBV12-2
TGCAGTGCTAGTGGCGGGGGGCCCTCCTACGAGCAGTACTTC,CSASGGGPSYEQYF,TRBJ2-7,NA,TRBD2,TRBV20-1
TGTGCCAGCAGCCAAGATAGTCTAGCGGGGGAGGGGGAGCAGTACTTC,CASSQDSLAGEGEQYF,TRBJ2-7,NA,TRBD2,TRBV3-1/TRBV3-2
TGTGCCAGCAGCACGACTAGCGGGGAAAATGAGCAGTTCTTC,CASSTTSGENEQFF,TRBJ2-1,NA,TRBD2,TRBV7-9
TGTGCCAGCAGACCGTTCGTGGGACTTAAGCAGGGAAGCTCTGGAAACACCATATATTTT,CASRPFVGLKQGSSGNTIYF,TRBJ1-3,once,NA,TRBV28
TGTGCCAGCTCACCTCCGCCGGGACAGGGAGTAATTGAGCAGTACTTC,CASSPPPGQGVIEQYF,TRBJ2-7,NA,TRBD1,TRBV18
TGTGCCAGCAGTACTGACAGGGCGGCAAATCAGCCCCAGCATTTT,CASSTDRAANQPQHF,TRBJ1-5,NA,TRBD1,TRBV28
TGTGCCAGTAGTATGAGGGACAGCCCTAACTATGGCTACACCTTC,CASSMRDSPNYGYTF,TRBJ1-2,once,TRBD1,TRBV19